This T cell receptor (beta chain) is from a study of blood T cell repertoires in COVID-19. Turning to the study itself: Samples of COVID-19 (acute and convalescent) were obtained from the United States, Italy and Spain. In each case, the material was cDNA or gDNA derived from T cells, B-cell-depleted T cells, or PBMCs.

As processed by the authors: Amplification with reference gene primers provided the estimates of nucleated cell counts. The data were produced by immunoSEQ multiplex PCR, yet TCRdb's version contains in-frame clones alone and is incomplete. That table furnishes V, J and clone size, whereas the DNA furnished D and trimming. The table lists roughly 250,000 clones, about 88% of them singletons. Trimming took off 4 bases at V and 0 bases at J, with 19 bases between the two ends. Germline V gene sequence: CDR1 MNHEY, CDR2 SMNVEV (reference sequence). The CDR3 extends over 18 amino acids. The gene calls are TRBV27 and TRBJ2-1; a weak D match, TRBD2 (5 bases). The TCR originated in a woman aged 35 to 49 who had recovered from COVID-19. The sequencing input was peripheral blood. Here the CDR3 reads CASSSLLASTYSYNEQFF. CDR3 bases: TGTGCCAGCAGTTCTTTATTAGCGTCGACATACTCCTACAATGAGCAGTTCTTC.